This T cell receptor (beta chain) was recovered during a study of cytomegalovirus exposure and HLA in healthy donors. The study's findings and limits: Fewer N-insertions than the approximately 700-donor mean were reportedly shown by an Asian-associated ancestry cluster in a later analysis. A missense variant in DCLRE1C was later tied to TCR beta V- and J-gene trimming. Most observed TCR sequences were rare, whereas some public TCRs were detected in many donors. DRB1 showed the most TCR associations and HLA-C the fewest in a later analysis, as rates varied by HLA locus.

With respect to this clone: Its antigen is still unknown.

Researchers ran the PCR with 60 Vbeta and 13 Jbeta primers. Some clones are missing from TCRdb's copy, which holds only in-frame ones; the method was immunoSEQ multiplex PCR. The sample yields around 99,000 clones, 69% seen once. The source material was PBMCs. This receptor was obtained from a woman in her 70s in good health and CMV-seropositive.

In DNA, the CDR3 is TGTGCCTGGAGTCCAGGCAGGGCTAGCACAGATACGCAGTATTTT. Amino acids: CAWSPGRASTDTQYF. The rearrangement links TRBV30 to TRBJ2-3, with D possibly TRBD1 on 5 matching bases. This CDR3 is built from 15 residues. Deletions cut 2 bases from V and 0 bases from J, with 12 bases between. CDR1 GTSNPN and CDR2 SVGIG come from the germline V gene (reference sequence).